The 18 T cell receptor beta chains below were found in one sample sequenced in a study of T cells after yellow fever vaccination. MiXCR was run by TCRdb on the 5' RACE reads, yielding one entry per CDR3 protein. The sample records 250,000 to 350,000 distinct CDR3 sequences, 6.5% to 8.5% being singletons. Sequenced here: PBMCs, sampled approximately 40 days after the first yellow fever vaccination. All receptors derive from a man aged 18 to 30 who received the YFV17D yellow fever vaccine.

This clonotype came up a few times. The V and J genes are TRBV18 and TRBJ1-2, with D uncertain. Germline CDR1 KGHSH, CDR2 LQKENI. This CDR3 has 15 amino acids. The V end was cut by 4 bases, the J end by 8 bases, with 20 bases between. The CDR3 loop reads CASSRADGLVWGYTF. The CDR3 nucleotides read TGTGCCAGCTCACGCGCGGACGGATTGGTTTGGGGCTACACCTTC.

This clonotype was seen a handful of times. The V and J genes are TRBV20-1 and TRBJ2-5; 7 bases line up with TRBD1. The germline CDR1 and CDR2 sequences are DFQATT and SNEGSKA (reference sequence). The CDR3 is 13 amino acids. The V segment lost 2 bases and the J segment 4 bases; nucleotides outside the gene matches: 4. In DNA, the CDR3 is TGCAGTGCTAGATTGACAGGGAGAGAGACCCAGTACTTC. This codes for CSARLTGRETQYF.

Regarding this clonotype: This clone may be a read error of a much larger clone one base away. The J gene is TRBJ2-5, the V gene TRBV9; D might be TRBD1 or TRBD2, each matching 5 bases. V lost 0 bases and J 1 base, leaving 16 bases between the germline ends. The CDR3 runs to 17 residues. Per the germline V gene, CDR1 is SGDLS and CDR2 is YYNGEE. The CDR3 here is CASSVGKGPKVQETQYF. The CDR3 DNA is TGTGCCAGCAGCGTAGGGAAGGGACCCAAGGTCCAAGAGACCCAGTACTTC. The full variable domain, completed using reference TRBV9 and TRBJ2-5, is DSGVTQTPKHLITATGQRVTLRCSPRSGDLSVYWYQQSLDQGLQFLIQYYNGEERAKGNILERFSAQQFPDLHSELNLSSLELGDSALYFCASSVGKGPKVQETQYFGPGTRLLVL.

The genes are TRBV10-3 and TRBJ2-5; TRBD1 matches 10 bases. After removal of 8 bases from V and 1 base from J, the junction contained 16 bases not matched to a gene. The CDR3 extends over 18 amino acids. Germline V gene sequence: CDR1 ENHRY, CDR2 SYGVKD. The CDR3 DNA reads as TGTGCCATCGGAAAGGACAGGGGGTTCTCTGTGGGCCAAGAGACCCAGTACTTC. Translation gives CAIGKDRGFSVGQETQYF.

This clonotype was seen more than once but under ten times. The DNA for the CDR3 is TGCGCCAGCAGCCAAGGCAGGTACCAAGAGACCCAGTACTTC. Protein sequence: CASSQGRYQETQYF. This chain connects TRBV4-3 to TRBJ2-5; D gene uncertain. Trimming pared 1 base from V and 0 bases from J, leaving 6 bases between. The CDR3 contains 14 residues. The germline gives CDR1 LGHNA, CDR2 YSLEER.

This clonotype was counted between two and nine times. The CDR3 DNA sequence: TGTGCCAGCAGCTTACTTTCCCCCGGGTTTGATGAAAAACTGTTTTTT. Amino acids: CASSLLSPGFDEKLFF. The V gene is TRBV7-2, the J gene TRBJ1-4; the D is unclear. The length of the CDR3 is 16 residues. The V gene lost 2 bases and the J gene lost 6 bases, with 16 bases spanning the gap. Germline V gene sequence: CDR1 SGHTA, CDR2 FQGNSA. Drawing the rest from reference TRBV7-2 and TRBJ1-4, the complete variable domain is GAGVSQSPSNKVTEKGKDVELRCDPISGHTALYWYRQSLGQGLEFLIYFQGNSAPDKSGLPSDRFSAERTGGSVSTLTIQRTQQEDSAVYLCASSLLSPGFDEKLFFGSGTQLSVL.

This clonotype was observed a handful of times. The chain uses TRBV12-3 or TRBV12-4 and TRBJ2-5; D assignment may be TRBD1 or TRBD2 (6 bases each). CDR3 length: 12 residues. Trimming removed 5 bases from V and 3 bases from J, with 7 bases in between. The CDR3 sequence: CASSRGEETQYF. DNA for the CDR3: TGTGCCAGCAGTAGGGGGGAAGAGACCCAGTACTTC.

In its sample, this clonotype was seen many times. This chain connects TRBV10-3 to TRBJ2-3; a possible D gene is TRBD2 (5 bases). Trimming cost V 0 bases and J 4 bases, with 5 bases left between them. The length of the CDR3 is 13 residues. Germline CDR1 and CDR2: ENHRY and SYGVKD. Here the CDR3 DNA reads TGTGCCATCAGTGAGTCGGGAGCAGATACGCAGTATTTT. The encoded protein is CAISESGADTQYF.

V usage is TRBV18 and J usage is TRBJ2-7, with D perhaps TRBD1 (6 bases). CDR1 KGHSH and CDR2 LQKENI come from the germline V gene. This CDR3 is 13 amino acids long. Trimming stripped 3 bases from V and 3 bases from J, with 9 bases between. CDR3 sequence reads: CASSPYRVYEQYV. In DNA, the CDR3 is TGTGCCAGCTCACCTTACAGGGTCTACGAGCAGTACGTC.

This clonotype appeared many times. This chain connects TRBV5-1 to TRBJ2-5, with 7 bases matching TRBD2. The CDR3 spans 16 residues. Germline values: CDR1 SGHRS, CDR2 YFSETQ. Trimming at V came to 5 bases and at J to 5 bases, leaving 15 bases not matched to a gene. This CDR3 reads CASSRGNSGGMETQYF. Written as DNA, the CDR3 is TGCGCCAGCAGTCGCGGTAACTCGGGGGGAATGGAGACCCAGTACTTC.

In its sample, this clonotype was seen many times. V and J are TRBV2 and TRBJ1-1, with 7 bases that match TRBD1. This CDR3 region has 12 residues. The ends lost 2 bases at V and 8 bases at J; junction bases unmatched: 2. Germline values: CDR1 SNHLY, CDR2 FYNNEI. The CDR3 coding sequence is TGTGCCAGCAGTGAACAGGGGGTGGAAGCTTTCTTT. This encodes CASSEQGVEAFF.

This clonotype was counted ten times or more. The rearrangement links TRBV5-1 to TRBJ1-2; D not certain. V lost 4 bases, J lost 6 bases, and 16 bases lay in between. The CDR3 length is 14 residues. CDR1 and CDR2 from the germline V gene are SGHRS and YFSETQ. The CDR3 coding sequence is TGCGCCAGCAGCCCGTTTATGAGACTCGATGGCTACACCTTC. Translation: CASSPFMRLDGYTF.

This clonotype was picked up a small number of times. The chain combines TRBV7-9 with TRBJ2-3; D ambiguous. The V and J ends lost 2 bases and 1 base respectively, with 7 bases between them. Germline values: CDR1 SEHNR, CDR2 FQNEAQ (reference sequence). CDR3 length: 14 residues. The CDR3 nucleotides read TGTGCCAGCAGCTTAATTTGGGGCACAGATACGCAGTATTTT. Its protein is CASSLIWGTDTQYF.

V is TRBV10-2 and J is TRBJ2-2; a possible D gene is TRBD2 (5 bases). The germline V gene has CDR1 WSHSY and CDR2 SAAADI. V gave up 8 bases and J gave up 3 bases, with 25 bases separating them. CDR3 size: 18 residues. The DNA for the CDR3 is TGCGCCAGCCAACGGGAAATTCGGCGGCGGTGGGACACCGGGGAGCTGTTTTTT. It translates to CASQREIRRRWDTGELFF.

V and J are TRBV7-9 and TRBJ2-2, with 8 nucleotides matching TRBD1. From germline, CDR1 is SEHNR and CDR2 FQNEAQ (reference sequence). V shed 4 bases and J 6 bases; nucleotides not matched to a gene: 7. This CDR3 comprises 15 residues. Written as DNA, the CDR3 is TGTGCCAGCAGCTCCCGACAGGGGACCTCCGGGGAGCTGTTTTTT. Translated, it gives CASSSRQGTSGELFF.

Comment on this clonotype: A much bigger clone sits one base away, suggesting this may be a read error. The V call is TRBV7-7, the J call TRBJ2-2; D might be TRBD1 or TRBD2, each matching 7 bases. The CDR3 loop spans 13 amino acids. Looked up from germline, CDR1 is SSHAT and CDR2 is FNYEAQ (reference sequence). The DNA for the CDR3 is TGTGCTAGCGGGCAGGGGGACACCGGGGTGCTGTTTTTT. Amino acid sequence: CASGQGDTGVLFF.

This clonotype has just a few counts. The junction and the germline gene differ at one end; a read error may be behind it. CDR3 protein: CASSPNGDSPLHF. For the CDR3, the DNA is TGCGCCAGCAGCCCAAACGGGGATTCGCCCCTCCACTTT. V is TRBV5-1 and J is TRBJ1-6, with D hard to call. This CDR3 is built from 13 residues. Per the germline V gene, CDR1 is SGHRS and CDR2 is YFSETQ.

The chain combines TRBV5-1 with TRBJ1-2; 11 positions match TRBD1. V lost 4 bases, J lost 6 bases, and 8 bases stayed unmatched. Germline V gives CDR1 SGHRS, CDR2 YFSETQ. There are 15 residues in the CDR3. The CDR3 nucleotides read TGCGCCAGCAGCCTAAATACGGACAGGGGGCATGGCTACACCTTC. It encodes CASSLNTDRGHGYTF.